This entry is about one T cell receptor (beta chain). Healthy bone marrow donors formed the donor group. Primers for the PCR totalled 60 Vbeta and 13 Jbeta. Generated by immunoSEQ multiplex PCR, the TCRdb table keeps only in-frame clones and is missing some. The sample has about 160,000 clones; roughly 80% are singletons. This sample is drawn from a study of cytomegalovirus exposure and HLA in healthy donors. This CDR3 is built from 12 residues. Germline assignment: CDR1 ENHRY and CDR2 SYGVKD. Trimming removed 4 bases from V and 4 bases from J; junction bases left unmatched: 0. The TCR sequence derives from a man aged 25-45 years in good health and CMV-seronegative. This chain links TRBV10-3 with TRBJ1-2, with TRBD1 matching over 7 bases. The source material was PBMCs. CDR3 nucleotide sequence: TGTGCCATCAGTGGACAGGGCTATGGCTACACCTTC. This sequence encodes CAISGQGYGYTF.